This T cell receptor beta chain appears in the sequencing data of a study of blood T cell repertoires in COVID-19. Looking at the study overall: Acute-phase and convalescent COVID-19 samples originated in the United States, Italy and Spain. Sources were T cells, B-cell-depleted T cells, or PBMCs; the material itself was cDNA or gDNA.

Per the original data handling: Nucleated cell counts were estimated from reference gene primer amplification. Profiled with immunoSEQ multiplex PCR; TCRdb holds only in-frame clones, not every one. Clone size and V and J calls were adopted from that table, with D and trimming inferred from the DNA. Of under 150,000 clones listed, around 89% are singletons. Germline lookup yields CDR1 MGHRA and CDR2 YSYEKL. V was shortened by 3 bases and J by 7 bases, with 7 bases between the two germline ends. This CDR3 contains 12 residues. V usage is TRBV4-1 and J usage is TRBJ2-1; D is uncertain. The sequence came from a man in his 70s with active COVID-19. Sequenced: peripheral blood. CDR3 DNA: TGCGCCAGCAGCCATCCTTTAAATGAGCAGTTCTTC. Translated, it gives CASSHPLNEQFF.